Listed here are 11 T cell receptor beta chains from one sample, sequenced in a study of T cells after yellow fever vaccination. One entry per CDR3 protein results from TCRdb running MiXCR on the 5' RACE reads. The sample contains about 400,000 distinct CDR3 sequences, approximately 10% of which appear only once. Specimen: PBMCs, collected on the day of the first yellow fever vaccination. These receptors all stem from a young man who received the YFV17D yellow fever vaccine.

The chain recombines TRBV7-2 with TRBJ2-3; D ambiguous. Trimming pared 5 bases from V and 4 bases from J, leaving 10 bases between. The germline V gene has CDR1 SGHTA and CDR2 FQGNSA. The CDR3 has 13 residues. CDR3 DNA: TGTGCCAGCAGCCTCTTCGGGTCAGATACGCAGTATTTT. As protein: CASSLFGSDTQYF.

This clonotype has a handful of counts. As DNA, the CDR3 is TGCGCCAGCCAGGGAGGGTCTGGGGCCAACGTCCTGACTTTC. Translating gives CASQGGSGANVLTF. The chain combines TRBV5-1 with TRBJ2-6, with 7 bases identical to TRBD2. Germline CDR1 SGHRS, CDR2 YFSETQ. This CDR3 has 14 amino acids. Germline trimming cut 7 bases from V and 1 base from J; bases unmatched to any gene: 2.

The V call is TRBV4-3, the J call TRBJ1-2, with 9 bases identical to TRBD1. Germline CDR1 is LGHNA and CDR2 is YSLEER. Trimming at V came to 3 bases and at J to 3 bases, leaving 2 bases not matched to a gene. The CDR3 is 14 residues long. In DNA form, the CDR3 reads TGCGCCAGCAGCCAGGGACAGGGTTACTATGGCTACACCTTC. Translation: CASSQGQGYYGYTF.

This clonotype was observed a few times. The chain combines TRBV19 with TRBJ2-7; TRBD2 is a possible D gene (5 bases). There are 15 residues in the CDR3. Germline V gene lookup returns CDR1 LNHDA and CDR2 SQIVND (reference sequence). The V end lost 5 bases, the J end lost 2 bases, and 16 bases lay between the germline ends. CDR3 sequence (DNA): TGTGCCAGTAGTCCCACTAGAAAACTTACCTACGAGCAGTACTTC. Protein product: CASSPTRKLTYEQYF.

J is TRBJ1-2 and V is TRBV7-8; 10 bases align to TRBD1. CDR1 and CDR2 (germline): SGHVS, FQNEAQ. This CDR3 is 15 amino acids long. Losses at the gene ends were 5 bases for V and 7 bases for J; bases not matched to a gene: 10. The CDR3 sequence: CASSPSRDRGPGYTF. As DNA, the CDR3 is TGTGCCAGCAGCCCGAGCCGGGACAGGGGACCTGGCTACACCTTC.

CDR3 nucleotide sequence: TGCGCCAGCAGCTTTGGTCAGCGGGGGCAAGGTTCACCCCTCCACTTT. Translation: CASSFGQRGQGSPLHF. V is TRBV5-1 and J is TRBJ1-6; tentative D call: TRBD1 (6 bases). Germline CDR1 is SGHRS and CDR2 is YFSETQ. V lost 2 bases to trimming and J lost 9 bases, with 18 bases between them. The CDR3 spans 16 residues.

This clonotype was seen more than once but under ten times. The rearrangement joins TRBV4-2 to TRBJ1-4; the D is unclear. From germline, CDR1 is LGHNA and CDR2 YNFKEQ. The CDR3 length is 13 residues. The V end was cut by 0 bases, the J end by 8 bases, with 7 bases between. This CDR3 is CASSQETDEKLFF. The CDR3 nucleotides read TGTGCCAGCAGCCAAGAAACAGACGAAAAACTGTTTTTT.

The chain combines TRBV10-3 with TRBJ1-3; D gene unclear. The CDR3 is 14 residues long. Looked up from germline, CDR1 is ENHRY and CDR2 is SYGVKD. V gave up 9 bases and J gave up 0 bases, with 12 bases separating them. The CDR3 DNA follows: TGTGCCATGAGACTGGGGAACTCTGGAAACACCATATATTTT. Translated: CAMRLGNSGNTIYF.

This clonotype was seen repeatedly, ten times or more. The chain couples TRBV12-3 or TRBV12-4 to TRBJ2-5; D not resolved. The length of the CDR3 is 14 residues. The germline V and J ends were trimmed by 6 bases and 4 bases, with 15 bases remaining between them. CDR3 nucleotide sequence: TGTGCCAGCAGCCCGAGTAGGGCATCAGAGACCCAGTACTTC. It translates to CASSPSRASETQYF.

The sample holds a few counts of this clonotype. The rearrangement uses TRBV7-9 and TRBJ1-1; 8 positions agree with TRBD1. Per the germline V gene, CDR1 is SEHNR and CDR2 is FQNEAQ (reference sequence). With 5 bases clipped from V and 0 bases from J, the junction kept 11 bases outside the gene matches. The CDR3 sequence is 17 residues long. The CDR3, as DNA: TGTGCCAGCAGCCAAACGGACAGGGACCTGGTGAACACTGAAGCTTTCTTT. Translation: CASSQTDRDLVNTEAFF.

This rearrangement joins TRBV5-4 to TRBJ2-1; no definite D call. CDR1 and CDR2 (germline): SGHNT, YYREEE (reference sequence). The CDR3 length is 16 residues. V was shortened by 0 bases and J by 6 bases, with 16 bases between the two germline ends. CDR3 DNA sequence: TGTGCCAGCAGCTTGGGTGGCCCCCAAGCTGGCAATGAGCAGTTCTTC. Translation: CASSLGGPQAGNEQFF.